The 31 T cell receptor beta chains below come from one sample, sequenced in a study of regulatory T cells in long-lasting Graves disease. Building the TCR beta libraries relied on iRepertoire HTBI primers, and CDR3 regions underwent Arm-PCR. Via MiXCR, TCRdb re-called the multiplex PCR reads, giving one row per CDR3 protein. The table has about 620,000 distinct CDR3 sequences, 16% seen once; the top ten hold 15% to 20%. Described time point: newly diagnosed GD, antithyroid drugs for less than 3 months. TCR sequences were obtained from RNA taken from PBMCs. A further study also used this sample, focusing on T cells in Graves' hyperthyroidism and ophthalmopathy.

This sample comprised peripheral blood mononuclear cells (PBMCs), obtained at new diagnosis, from a patient treated with antithyroid drugs. The origin of the receptors is a woman aged 25 to 39 with Graves disease.

There are many counts of this clonotype. This rearrangement joins TRBV30 to TRBJ2-1; D ambiguous. V lost 4 bases and J 6 bases, leaving 16 bases between the germline ends. Germline CDR1 and CDR2: GTSNPN and SVGIG (reference sequence). CDR3 length: 14 amino acids. CDR3 bases: TGTGCCTGGACGAGGACGTCTGGGATCAATGAGCAGTTCTTC. As protein: CAWTRTSGINEQFF.

Ten or more counts support this clonotype. The genes are TRBV12-3 or TRBV12-4 and TRBJ1-5, with no clear D. The CDR3 sequence is 15 residues long. V was cut by 5 bases and J by 3 bases, with 14 bases left in between. The CDR3: CASSPEKQNNQPQHF. CDR3 DNA sequence: TGTGCCAGCAGTCCCGAGAAACAGAACAATCAGCCCCAGCATTTT.

This clonotype has at least ten counts. The gene calls are TRBV28 and TRBJ2-7, with 9 bases that match TRBD2. The CDR3 covers 15 residues. Trimming cost V 5 bases and J 2 bases; bases outside gene matches: 7. CDR1 MDHEN and CDR2 SYDVKM come from the germline V gene. CDR3 nucleotides: TGTGCCAGCAGTCCCCCTGCGGGAGGGGCCTACGAGCAGTACTTC. Translating it yields CASSPPAGGAYEQYF.

The gene calls are TRBV2 and TRBJ2-7, with TRBD2 matching over 7 bases. Germline V gene data show CDR1 as SNHLY and CDR2 as FYNNEI. Germline trimming cut 7 bases from V and 2 bases from J; bases unmatched to any gene: 11. The CDR3 spans 15 residues. This CDR3 reads CASKRDPPNTYEQYF. The CDR3 DNA follows: TGTGCCAGCAAGCGGGACCCCCCGAATACCTACGAGCAGTACTTC.

This clonotype has only a few counts. The chain couples TRBV7-9 to TRBJ1-2, with D possibly matching TRBD1 (5 bases). V lost 1 base, J lost 3 bases, and 9 bases lay in between. The CDR3 runs 14 residues. The germline V gene encodes CDR1 SEHNR and CDR2 FQNEAQ (reference sequence). CDR3 protein: CASSLDRDDYGYTF. Written as DNA, the CDR3 is TGTGCCAGCAGCTTAGACCGGGACGACTATGGCTACACCTTC.

This clonotype was detected a few times. This chain joins TRBV20-1 and TRBJ2-1; 7 bases match TRBD2. V was pared by 4 bases and J by 4 bases, with 4 bases of the junction left unmatched. The CDR3 runs 13 residues. Germline CDR1 DFQATT, CDR2 SNEGSKA (reference sequence). CDR3 in DNA: TGCAGTGCTAATAAGGGACTATACAATGAGCAGTTCTTC. This codes for CSANKGLYNEQFF.

This clonotype was detected ten times or more. The CDR3 reads CATSEPGLAGALGDTQYF. The DNA for the CDR3 is TGTGCCACCAGTGAACCGGGACTAGCGGGAGCATTGGGAGATACGCAGTATTTT. The chain recombines TRBV24-1 with TRBJ2-3; 14 bases match TRBD2. Germline V CDR1 and CDR2: KGHDR, SFDVKD. This CDR3 is built from 18 residues. V lost 4 bases to trimming and J lost 5 bases; unmatched junction nucleotides: 10.

The V call is TRBV20-1, the J call TRBJ2-7, with D possibly being TRBD1 (5 bases). Trimming removed 1 base from V and 2 bases from J, with 15 bases in between. Germline V gene sequence: CDR1 DFQATT, CDR2 SNEGSKA (reference sequence). The CDR3 extends over 15 amino acids. The CDR3 spells CSARGWTLHPYEQYF. The CDR3 DNA reads TGCAGTGCTAGAGGTTGGACACTTCATCCCTACGAGCAGTACTTC.

This clonotype has at least ten counts. This rearrangement joins TRBV12-3 or TRBV12-4 to TRBJ1-5; D is perhaps TRBD1 (5 bases). Trimming left V 6 bases short and J 7 bases short, with 19 bases between. The CDR3 loop spans 15 amino acids. CDR3 protein: CASSRLDSPGQPQHF. CDR3 in DNA: TGTGCCAGCAGCCGCCTCGACAGTCCAGGGCAGCCCCAGCATTTT.

This clonotype was found a few times. The V and J genes are TRBV5-4 and TRBJ2-5; TRBD1 or TRBD2 may be the D gene (6 bases each). Germline V gene lookup returns CDR1 SGHNT and CDR2 YYREEE (reference sequence). The CDR3 has 14 amino acids. Trimming took 2 bases from V and 5 from J, leaving 13 bases between them. The CDR3 protein is CASSLGGPGETQYF. The CDR3 region has the DNA TGTGCCAGCAGCTTAGGGGGGCCGGGGGAGACCCAGTACTTC.

The chain uses TRBV24-1 and TRBJ1-4, with D tentatively TRBD1 (6 bases). Trimming removed 4 bases from V and 0 bases from J, with 26 bases in between. Germline CDR1 reads KGHDR; CDR2 reads SFDVKD. The CDR3 length is 21 residues. The CDR3 is CATSDPNDRRKQPATNEKLFF. The CDR3 coding sequence is TGTGCCACCAGTGACCCCAATGACAGGCGAAAACAACCTGCAACTAATGAAAAACTGTTTTTT.

This chain connects TRBV30 to TRBJ1-2; D is ambiguous. Germline loops: CDR1 GTSNPN, CDR2 SVGIG (reference sequence). The V end lost 4 bases, the J end lost 4 bases, and 16 bases lay between the germline ends. The CDR3 loop spans 14 amino acids. The CDR3 spells CAWTPDPRAYGYTF. Here the CDR3 DNA reads TGTGCCTGGACCCCGGATCCCCGAGCCTATGGCTACACCTTC.

This clonotype occurred a few times. The chain combines TRBV10-3 with TRBJ2-1, with D perhaps matching TRBD2 (6 bases). Germline V gene data show CDR1 as ENHRY and CDR2 as SYGVKD. CDR3 length equals 13 residues. V dropped 4 bases and J dropped 6 bases, with 10 bases sitting between them. For the CDR3, the DNA is TGTGCCATCAGTGTGGTGGAGGGCAATGAGCAGTTCTTC. Translating it yields CAISVVEGNEQFF.

The table lists this clonotype with a few counts. This sequence joins TRBV20-1 and TRBJ2-5; tentative D call: TRBD2 (6 bases). V lost 0 bases and J 2 bases, leaving 10 bases between the germline ends. Germline V gene sequence: CDR1 DFQATT, CDR2 SNEGSKA (reference sequence). The CDR3 is made up of 14 amino acids. CDR3 nucleotides: TGCAGTGCTAGAGAGGAGGGCTGGCAAGAGACCCAGTACTTC. The encoded protein is CSAREEGWQETQYF.

In its sample, this clonotype was seen many times. Written as DNA, the CDR3 is TGCAGCGTCCCGGGACTAGCGGGAGGGTACGAGCAGTACTTC. Its protein is CSVPGLAGGYEQYF. This rearrangement joins TRBV29-1 to TRBJ2-7, with TRBD2 matching 16 bases. Germline loops: CDR1 SQVTM, CDR2 ANQGSEA. The V gene end was trimmed by 6 bases and the J gene end by 4 bases; junction bases not matched to a gene: 3. The CDR3 totals 14 residues.

This clonotype was observed many times. This chain connects TRBV30 to TRBJ1-4; D is uncertain. This CDR3 contains 15 residues. V was shortened by 0 bases and J by 11 bases, with 19 bases between the two germline ends. Germline V gene data show CDR1 as GTSNPN and CDR2 as SVGIG (reference sequence). The CDR3 is CAWSVGNSDFGKLFF. The CDR3 DNA reads TGTGCCTGGAGTGTAGGTAACAGCGATTTCGGGAAACTGTTTTTT.

This clonotype was observed at least ten times. The chain joins TRBV12-3 or TRBV12-4 to TRBJ2-2, with a possible D match to TRBD2 (5 bases). Trimming took 6 bases from V and 1 from J, leaving 21 bases between them. The CDR3 extends over 18 amino acids. The CDR3 loop reads CASRQRAGRVGNTGELFF. For the CDR3, the DNA is TGTGCCAGCAGGCAAAGGGCGGGCCGGGTCGGGAACACCGGGGAGCTGTTTTTT.

This clonotype was detected many times. This chain links TRBV30 with TRBJ2-7, with D tentatively TRBD1 (5 bases). Per germline, CDR1 GTSNPN and CDR2 SVGIG (reference sequence). Trimming took 4 bases from V and 1 from J, leaving 8 bases between them. The CDR3 length is 12 residues. CDR3 in DNA: TGTGCCTGGACAGGGAATTCCTACGAGCAGTACTTC. Translating gives CAWTGNSYEQYF.

This clonotype was seen many times. The rearrangement links TRBV7-2 to TRBJ1-4; the match to TRBD1 covers 8 bases. V trimming: 5 bases; J trimming: 8 bases; junction bases outside the gene matches: 13. This CDR3 has 16 amino acids. Germline V gene data show CDR1 as SGHTA and CDR2 as FQGNSA. The CDR3 reads CASSPRTGTGSEKLFF. CDR3 nucleotide sequence: TGTGCCAGCAGCCCCAGGACAGGGACTGGGAGCGAAAAACTGTTTTTT. Based on the CDR3 plus reference TRBV7-2 and TRBJ1-4, the full variable domain is GAGVSQSPSNKVTEKGKDVELRCDPISGHTALYWYRQSLGQGLEFLIYFQGNSAPDKSGLPSDRFSAERTGGSVSTLTIQRTQQEDSAVYLCASSPRTGTGSEKLFFGSGTQLSVL.

This clonotype appeared many times. The V and J genes are TRBV12-3 or TRBV12-4 and TRBJ2-3; the D is unclear. The ends were cut back, 2 bases at V and 8 bases at J, with 17 bases in the middle. CDR3 length: 15 amino acids. CDR3 region: CASSLFVLSTGTQYF. CDR3 nucleotide sequence: TGTGCCAGCAGTTTATTTGTCCTATCAACGGGTACGCAGTATTTT.

The V call is TRBV19, the J call TRBJ1-5; D ambiguous. V was pared by 0 bases and J by 7 bases, with 13 bases between. There are 15 residues in the CDR3. Germline V gives CDR1 LNHDA, CDR2 SQIVND (reference sequence). As DNA, the CDR3 is TGTGCCAGTAGTATAGATGGTTCTCGGAGGCAGCCCCAGCATTTT. It encodes CASSIDGSRRQPQHF.

Notes on this clonotype: This may stem from a read error, because a much larger clone lies one nucleotide away. The genes are TRBV7-2 and TRBJ2-3, with unresolved D. This CDR3 has 12 amino acids. The germline gives CDR1 SGHTA, CDR2 FQGNSA. V was trimmed by 6 bases and J by 10 bases, leaving 14 bases between them. CDR3 amino acids: CASSEEAHPQYF. For the CDR3, the DNA is TGTGCCAGCAGTGAAGAGGCGCATCCGCAGTATTTT.

Ten or more counts support this clonotype. The J gene is TRBJ2-1, the V gene TRBV28; the match to TRBD2 covers 7 bases. The length of the CDR3 is 15 residues. Unmatched junction bases numbered 8, after V lost 8 bases and J lost 1 base. Germline V gives CDR1 MDHEN, CDR2 SYDVKM. CDR3 nucleotides: TGTGCCAGCGTGGGGGGGATAGGGTCCTACAATGAGCAGTTCTTC. It yields the protein CASVGGIGSYNEQFF.

This clonotype has at least ten counts. This rearrangement joins TRBV19 to TRBJ1-2; D remains unclear. V was trimmed by 7 bases and J by 8 bases, leaving 17 bases between them. Germline loops: CDR1 LNHDA, CDR2 SQIVND (reference sequence). This CDR3 has 13 amino acids. The CDR3 region is CASTSPPADGYTF. The DNA for the CDR3 is TGTGCCAGTACCTCCCCGCCTGCGGACGGCTACACCTTC.

The chain recombines TRBV18 with TRBJ1-4; 8 bases map to TRBD1. The CDR3 length is 16 residues. Per the germline V gene, CDR1 is KGHSH and CDR2 is LQKENI. Losses at the gene ends were 4 bases for V and 4 bases for J; bases not matched to a gene: 8. The CDR3 protein is CASSRRAGQGNEKLFF. For the CDR3, the DNA is TGTGCCAGCTCACGACGCGCCGGACAGGGTAATGAAAAACTGTTTTTT.

This clonotype has ten or more counts. J is TRBJ2-7 and V is TRBV11-2, with D possibly called TRBD1 or TRBD2 (5 bases each). V dropped 2 bases and J dropped 0 bases, with 8 bases sitting between them. CDR1 is SGHAT, CDR2 FQNNGV, per germline. This CDR3 contains 14 residues. The CDR3 region has the DNA TGTGCCAGCAGCTTAAAGGGGAGCTCCTACGAGCAGTACTTC. The encoded protein is CASSLKGSSYEQYF.

This clonotype was seen ten or more times. The rearrangement links TRBV20-1 to TRBJ2-7; the match to TRBD2 covers 8 bases. V lost 2 bases and J lost 2; bases outside the gene matches: 2. CDR1 DFQATT and CDR2 SNEGSKA come from the germline V gene (reference sequence). This CDR3 region has 13 residues. The CDR3 nucleotides are TGCAGTGCTAGACTAGCGGGTACCTACGAGCAGTACTTC. Protein: CSARLAGTYEQYF.

This clonotype was seen many times. This chain links TRBV12-3 or TRBV12-4 with TRBJ2-1, with D tentatively TRBD1 (6 bases). Trimming took 5 bases from V and 1 from J, leaving 12 bases between them. There are 15 residues in the CDR3. CDR3 in amino acids: CASSPRQASYNEQFF. In DNA, the CDR3 is TGTGCCAGCAGTCCTCGACAGGCGTCCTACAATGAGCAGTTCTTC.

Points on this clonotype: A far larger clone is only one base removed, so a read error is likely. V is TRBV2 and J is TRBJ2-7, with 7 bases aligning to TRBD1. With 3 bases clipped from V and 7 bases from J, the junction kept 12 bases outside the gene matches. This CDR3 has 15 amino acids. The germline CDR1 and CDR2 sequences are SNHLY and FYNNEI. The CDR3 nucleotides are TGTGCCAGCAGTGACCGAGGGGGCTTCTACAATGAGCAGTACTTC. Translation gives CASSDRGGFYNEQYF.

The CDR3 region is CATSSGPGSGEKLFF. In DNA form, the CDR3 reads TGTGCCACCAGCAGCGGACCGGGCTCGGGTGAAAAACTGTTTTTT. This chain links TRBV15 with TRBJ1-4; D call uncertain. This CDR3 is 15 amino acids long. The V gene's germline CDR1 is LNHNV and CDR2 YYDKDF (reference sequence). Deletions cut 3 bases from V and 7 bases from J, with 15 bases between.

This clonotype was seen ten or more times. This sequence joins TRBV2 and TRBJ2-3, with TRBD1 as a possible D gene (6 bases). Trimming pared 8 bases from V and 2 bases from J, leaving 11 bases between. The CDR3 runs to 13 residues. The V gene's germline CDR1 is SNHLY and CDR2 FYNNEI. CDR3: CASADRNTDTQYF. DNA for the CDR3: TGTGCCAGCGCAGACAGGAACACAGATACGCAGTATTTT.